The 21 T cell receptor beta chains below were found in one sample sequenced in a study of blood T cell repertoires in COVID-19 (dated by TCRdb to between 2020 and 2021). Libraries were made using the immunoSEQ multiplex PCR assay. The source is immuneACCESS, and TCRdb retained only in-frame sequences with V and J called. Part of the clones is not carried over; for the studies checked, unresolved V genes explain less than half of this, and the remainder is unexplained. This sample gives about 190,000 clones in total; roughly nine tenths of them show up just once. Together, the top ten hold 1% to 1.4% of the sample. The sequenced sample consisted of peripheral blood. These receptors all come from a man younger than 40 with acute or convalescent COVID-19.

The CDR3 spells CASRDRGHPGLATSSYNEQFF. DNA of the CDR3: TGTGCCAGCAGAGACAGGGGGCACCCGGGACTAGCGACGAGCTCCTACAATGAGCAGTTCTTC. The rearrangement uses TRBV6-4 and TRBJ2-1; D could derive from TRBD1 or TRBD2 (10 bases each). Trimming took off 6 bases at V and 0 bases at J, with 30 bases between the two ends. The germline CDR1 and CDR2 sequences are MRHNA and SNTAGT. This CDR3 has 21 residues.

This clone was observed once. This chain joins TRBV5-6 and TRBJ2-7; 10 nucleotides match TRBD2. CDR3 length equals 18 residues. The junction had 13 bases not matched to a gene; V was cut back by 4 bases and J by 0 bases. The germline V gene has CDR1 SGHDT and CDR2 YYEEEE. The DNA for the CDR3 is TGTGCCAGCAGCAAACAGCGGGAGGGCCGACGGAGCTCCTACGAGCAGTACTTC. Translating gives CASSKQREGRRSSYEQYF.

CDR3 region: CASSPRMGSGRETQYF. The CDR3 DNA sequence: TGTGCCAGCAGCCCCAGGATGGGTAGCGGGAGAGAGACCCAGTACTTC. The rearrangement links TRBV11-2 to TRBJ2-5; 9 bases line up with TRBD2. The CDR3 totals 16 residues. The junction had 11 bases not matched to a gene; V was cut back by 5 bases and J by 4 bases. Germline lookup yields CDR1 SGHAT and CDR2 FQNNGV.

The chain uses TRBV5-4 and TRBJ2-3; D may be TRBD1 (5 bases). The germline CDR1 and CDR2 sequences are SGHNT and YYREEE (reference sequence). With 0 bases removed from V and 12 bases from J, the gap between germline ends came to 17 bases. There are 14 residues in the CDR3. CDR3 nucleotides: TGTGCCAGCAGCTTGGCGGACACATGGGTAGATCAGTATTTT. Translating gives CASSLADTWVDQYF.

The chain recombines TRBV30 with TRBJ2-7, with D perhaps TRBD1 (6 bases). Deletions cut 2 bases from V and 2 bases from J, with 13 bases between. This CDR3 region has 14 residues. CDR1 GTSNPN and CDR2 SVGIG come from the germline V gene (reference sequence). CDR3 sequence reads: CAWSLWGPTYEQYF. CDR3 bases: TGTGCCTGGAGTCTCTGGGGGCCTACCTACGAGCAGTACTTC. Based on the CDR3 plus reference TRBV30 and TRBJ2-7, the full variable domain is SQTIHQWPATLVQPVGSPLSLECTVEGTSNPNLYWYRQAAGRGLQLLFYSVGIGQISSEVPQNLSASRPQDRQFILSSKKLLLSDSGFYLCAWSLWGPTYEQYFGPGTRLTVT.

The chain is built from TRBV7-9 and TRBJ2-6, with D possibly matching TRBD1 (6 bases). The germline gives CDR1 SEHNR, CDR2 FQNEAQ (reference sequence). This CDR3 has 16 residues. The V end was cut by 8 bases, the J end by 0 bases, with 14 bases between. The CDR3 reads CASSEGTTSGANVLTF. The CDR3 DNA reads TGTGCCAGCTCCGAAGGGACAACCTCTGGGGCCAACGTCCTGACTTTC.

The V gene is TRBV15, the J gene TRBJ2-7; unclear D gene. The CDR3 covers 15 residues. CDR1 is LNHNV and CDR2 is YYDKDF in the germline V gene (reference sequence). V was trimmed by 3 bases and J by 2 bases, leaving 14 bases between them. CDR3: CATSRDPTEAYEQYF. In DNA form, the CDR3 reads TGTGCCACCAGCAGGGATCCGACCGAGGCCTACGAGCAGTACTTC.

Of note for this clone: This specimen includes other DNA sequences encoding the same CDR3. This chain links TRBV5-1 with TRBJ1-2, with D tentatively TRBD1 (6 bases). In germline, CDR1 is SGHRS, CDR2 YFSETQ. The CDR3 totals 14 residues. Trimming left V 0 bases short and J 0 bases short, with 6 bases between. DNA of the CDR3: TGCGCCAGCAGCTTGGGACAGGCTAACTATGGCTACACCTTC. It translates to CASSLGQANYGYTF.

The genes are TRBV30 and TRBJ1-6; D perhaps matches TRBD1 (5 bases). Trimming removed 1 base at V and 5 bases at J, with 12 bases between. Germline CDR1 GTSNPN, CDR2 SVGIG (reference sequence). This CDR3 spans 15 amino acids. As DNA, the CDR3 is TGTGCCTGGAGTGGGGGGGTGAGGAATAATTCACCCCTCCACTTT. Its translation is CAWSGGVRNNSPLHF.

The rearrangement joins TRBV9 to TRBJ2-7, with 7 bases fitting TRBD1. The CDR3 sequence is 13 residues long. Germline V gives CDR1 SGDLS, CDR2 YYNGEE. V trimming: 2 bases; J trimming: 3 bases; junction bases outside the gene matches: 2. The CDR3: CASSVTGVYEQYF. In DNA form, the CDR3 reads TGTGCCAGCAGCGTTACAGGGGTCTACGAGCAGTACTTC. Looking up the rest from reference TRBV9 and TRBJ2-7 gives the full variable domain: DSGVTQTPKHLITATGQRVTLRCSPRSGDLSVYWYQQSLDQGLQFLIQYYNGEERAKGNILERFSAQQFPDLHSELNLSSLELGDSALYFCASSVTGVYEQYFGPGTRLTVT.

This rearrangement joins TRBV7-3 to TRBJ2-5, with TRBD1 identical over 7 bases. V lost 2 bases and J lost 5; bases outside the gene matches: 5. Germline V gene data show CDR1 as SGHTA and CDR2 as FQGTGA. The CDR3 runs 14 residues. The CDR3 nucleotides read TGTGCCAGCAGCTTAGAGGGGGCAGGGGAGACCCAGTACTTC. The encoded protein is CASSLEGAGETQYF. Combining the CDR3 with reference TRBV7-3 and TRBJ2-5 gives the whole variable domain GAGVSQTPSNKVTEKGKYVELRCDPISGHTALYWYRQSLGQGPEFLIYFQGTGAADDSGLPNDRFFAVRPEGSVSTLKIQRTERGDSAVYLCASSLEGAGETQYFGPGTRLLVL.

The chain has TRBV6-5 and TRBJ1-1, with a weak D call TRBD1 (5 bases). The CDR3 totals 13 residues. V dropped 5 bases and J dropped 1 base, with 8 bases sitting between them. The germline V gene has CDR1 MNHEY and CDR2 SVGAGI. The CDR3 loop reads CASSLTENTEAFF. The CDR3 coding sequence is TGTGCCAGCAGTCTGACAGAGAACACTGAAGCTTTCTTT.

V is TRBV5-6 and J is TRBJ2-1, with 8 bases lining up with TRBD1. This CDR3 is built from 19 residues. CDR1 is SGHDT, CDR2 YYEEEE, per germline. Trimming took 1 base from V and 4 from J; bases not matched to a gene: 16. CDR3 region: CASSLKTFTGWDRYNEQFF. The CDR3 coding sequence is TGTGCCAGCAGCTTGAAGACTTTCACGGGGTGGGACAGGTACAATGAGCAGTTCTTC. Looking up the rest from reference TRBV5-6 and TRBJ2-1 gives the full variable domain: DAGVTQSPTHLIKTRGQQVTLRCSPKSGHDTVSWYQQALGQGPQFIFQYYEEEERQRGNFPDRFSGHQFPNYSSELNVNALLLGDSALYLCASSLKTFTGWDRYNEQFFGPGTRLTVL.

This rearrangement joins TRBV2 to TRBJ2-1; the match to TRBD2 covers 7 bases. This CDR3 is 14 amino acids long. V lost 5 bases and J lost 7; bases outside the gene matches: 8. Germline V gene lookup returns CDR1 SNHLY and CDR2 FYNNEI. The DNA for the CDR3 is TGTGCCAGCAGTCGGTTGCGGGAGTCGAATGAGCAGTTCTTC. Amino acids: CASSRLRESNEQFF.

The chain combines TRBV19 with TRBJ1-4; D uncertain. The germline gives CDR1 LNHDA, CDR2 SQIVND (reference sequence). V was clipped by 7 bases and J by 8 bases, with 17 bases between them. The CDR3 contains 14 residues. CDR3 in DNA: TGTGCCAGTAACGGCGGTTCCCTCGGCGAAAAACTGTTTTTT. It yields the protein CASNGGSLGEKLFF.

This sequence joins TRBV2 and TRBJ2-3, with D hard to call. The CDR3 is 11 residues long. Germline V lookup: CDR1 SNHLY, CDR2 FYNNEI. V lost 8 bases to trimming and J lost 4 bases, with 7 bases between them. CDR3 amino acids: CASRSADTQYF. The CDR3 DNA is TGTGCCAGCCGCTCGGCAGATACGCAGTATTTT.

V usage is TRBV30 and J usage is TRBJ2-3; 7 bases align to TRBD1. The CDR3 is made up of 14 amino acids. The V gene's germline CDR1 is GTSNPN and CDR2 SVGIG (reference sequence). Unmatched junction bases numbered 8, after V lost 0 bases and J lost 8 bases. In DNA form, the CDR3 reads TGTGCCTGGAGTGTAGGGGGCTCGGAGGCTACGCAGTATTTT. Encoded protein: CAWSVGGSEATQYF. Full variable domain (outside the CDR3, taken from reference TRBV30 and TRBJ2-3): SQTIHQWPATLVQPVGSPLSLECTVEGTSNPNLYWYRQAAGRGLQLLFYSVGIGQISSEVPQNLSASRPQDRQFILSSKKLLLSDSGFYLCAWSVGGSEATQYFGPGTRLTVL.

The J gene is TRBJ2-1, the V gene TRBV5-1; maybe TRBD2 (5 bases). Germline V lookup: CDR1 SGHRS, CDR2 YFSETQ. This CDR3 spans 13 amino acids. The ends were cut back, 4 bases at V and 5 bases at J, with 10 bases in the middle. The CDR3 DNA follows: TGCGCCAGCAGCGACGGACTGAACAATGAGCAGTTCTTC. This sequence encodes CASSDGLNNEQFF.

The chain recombines TRBV19 with TRBJ2-7; D not resolved. The germline V and J ends were trimmed by 4 bases and 2 bases, with 18 bases remaining between them. The germline V gene encodes CDR1 LNHDA and CDR2 SQIVND (reference sequence). The CDR3 extends over 16 amino acids. DNA for the CDR3: TGTGCCAGTAGTACCCCGGTCGAAGACATCCCCTACGAGCAGTACTTC. This codes for CASSTPVEDIPYEQYF.

The rearrangement links TRBV3-1 (or the pseudogene TRBV3-2) to TRBJ2-7; D possibly corresponds to TRBD2 (6 bases). V gave up 2 bases and J gave up 3 bases, with 11 bases separating them. This CDR3 comprises 14 residues. Germline assignment: CDR1 LGHDT and CDR2 YNNKEL (reference sequence). In DNA form, the CDR3 reads TGTGCCAGCAGCCAAAGGGACTCCCTCTACGAGCAGTACTTC. This translates into CASSQRDSLYEQYF.

This chain links TRBV9 with TRBJ2-2; D remains unclear. The CDR3 extends over 13 amino acids. Trimming removed 0 bases at V and 7 bases at J, with 7 bases between. Germline V gene sequence: CDR1 SGDLS, CDR2 YYNGEE. The CDR3 DNA is TGTGCCAGCAGCGTAGGTTCGGGCGGGGAGCTGTTTTTT. Translating gives CASSVGSGGELFF.